This record covers a single T cell receptor beta chain. Its antigen is as yet unknown. The data derive from a study of cytomegalovirus exposure and HLA in healthy donors. Study-wide background: Unique TCRs numbering roughly 85 million, obtained from HLA-typed donors, made up an early data release.

PCR primers comprised 60 Vbeta and 13 Jbeta primers. Clones were read by immunoSEQ multiplex PCR, and TCRdb kept only the in-frame ones, dropping some. Of over 95,000 clones in the sample, approximately 80% were seen once. Study-level points and caveats: Sequencing depth roughly uniform across donors was assumed in presence/absence analyses. V- and J-gene trimming of TCR beta was linked (in a later analysis) to a missense DCLRE1C variant. In an earlier analysis, in some 600 donors, most V segments appeared productive either ~87% or ~30% of the time.

This CDR3 is 16 amino acids long. V dropped 4 bases and J dropped 0; count of bases not matched to a gene: 5. Germline V gene data show CDR1 as LGHNA and CDR2 as YNFKEQ. The TCR was taken from a female donor in good health and CMV-seronegative. The chain recombines TRBV4-2 with TRBJ2-2; 7 bases are shared with TRBD1. Sequencing was performed on PBMCs. This CDR3 reads CASSPPGTANTGELFF. Here the CDR3 DNA reads TGTGCCAGCAGCCCTCCCGGGACAGCGAACACCGGGGAGCTGTTTTTT.